The sequence of this TCR beta chain was determined in a study of blood T cell repertoires in COVID-19. The ends lost 4 bases at V and 4 bases at J; junction bases unmatched: 10. The length of the CDR3 is 15 residues. Germline lookup yields CDR1 SGHKS and CDR2 YYEKEE (reference sequence). Method: immunoSEQ multiplex PCR; TCRdb's copy keeps in-frame clones and lacks some. The table shows under 300,000 clones, with 89% occurring only once. Material: PBMCs or T cells enriched from blood (not recorded which). V and J are TRBV5-5 and TRBJ2-7, with 8 nucleotides matching TRBD1. This receptor was obtained from a woman aged 60 to 75 who had recovered from COVID-19. In nucleotides, the CDR3 is TGTGCCAGCAGCGGATCCTTGACAGGGGATTACGAGCAGTACTTC. Its translation is CASSGSLTGDYEQYF.